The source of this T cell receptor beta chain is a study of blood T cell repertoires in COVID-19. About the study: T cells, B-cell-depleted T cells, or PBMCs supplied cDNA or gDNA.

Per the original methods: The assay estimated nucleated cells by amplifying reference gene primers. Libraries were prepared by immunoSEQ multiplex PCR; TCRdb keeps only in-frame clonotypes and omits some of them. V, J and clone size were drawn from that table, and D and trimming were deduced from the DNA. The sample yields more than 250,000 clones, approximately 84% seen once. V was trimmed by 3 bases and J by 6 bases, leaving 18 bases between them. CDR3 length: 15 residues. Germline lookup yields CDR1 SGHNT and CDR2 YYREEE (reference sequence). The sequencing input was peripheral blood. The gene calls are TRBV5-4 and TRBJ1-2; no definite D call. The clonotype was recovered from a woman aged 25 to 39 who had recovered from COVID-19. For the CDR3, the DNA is TGTGCCAGCAGCTCAGGACGGGATGGAGGTCATGGCTACACCTTC. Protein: CASSSGRDGGHGYTF.